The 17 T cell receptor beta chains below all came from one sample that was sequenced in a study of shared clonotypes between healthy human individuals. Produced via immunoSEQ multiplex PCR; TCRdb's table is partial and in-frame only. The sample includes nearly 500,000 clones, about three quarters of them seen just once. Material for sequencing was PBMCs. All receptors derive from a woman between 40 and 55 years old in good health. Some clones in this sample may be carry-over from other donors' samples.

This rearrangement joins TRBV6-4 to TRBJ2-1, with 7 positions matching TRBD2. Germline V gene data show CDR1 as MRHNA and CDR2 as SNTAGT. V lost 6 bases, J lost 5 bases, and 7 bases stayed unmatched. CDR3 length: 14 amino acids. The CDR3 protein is CASSAGTTDNEQFF. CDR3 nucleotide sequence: TGTGCCAGCAGCGCCGGGACTACCGACAATGAGCAGTTCTTC.

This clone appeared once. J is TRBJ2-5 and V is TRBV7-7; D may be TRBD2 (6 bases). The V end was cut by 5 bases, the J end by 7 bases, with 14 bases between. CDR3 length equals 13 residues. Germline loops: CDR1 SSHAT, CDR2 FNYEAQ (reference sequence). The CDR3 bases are TGTGCCAGCAGCCTAAGTGGGCGGGGGACCCAGTACTTC. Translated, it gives CASSLSGRGTQYF.

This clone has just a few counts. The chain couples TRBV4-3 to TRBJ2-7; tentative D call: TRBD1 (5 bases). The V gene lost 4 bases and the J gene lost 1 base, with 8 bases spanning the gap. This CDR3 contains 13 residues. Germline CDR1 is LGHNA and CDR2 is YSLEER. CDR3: CASSLDRSYEQYF. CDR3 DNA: TGCGCCAGCAGCCTTGACAGATCCTACGAGCAGTACTTC.

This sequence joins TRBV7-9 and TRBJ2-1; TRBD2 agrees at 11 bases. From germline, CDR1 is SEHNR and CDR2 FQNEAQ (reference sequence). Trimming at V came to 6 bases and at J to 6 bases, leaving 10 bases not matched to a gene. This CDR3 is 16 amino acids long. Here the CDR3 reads CASRHDSGRARNEQFF. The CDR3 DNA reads TGTGCCAGCAGACACGATAGCGGGAGGGCCCGCAATGAGCAGTTCTTC.

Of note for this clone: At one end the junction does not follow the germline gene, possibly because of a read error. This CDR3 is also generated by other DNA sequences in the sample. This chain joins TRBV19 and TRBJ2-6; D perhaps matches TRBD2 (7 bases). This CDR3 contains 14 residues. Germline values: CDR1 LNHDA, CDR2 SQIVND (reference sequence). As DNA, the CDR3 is TGTGCCTCGGCGGGGGCAGTCGGAGCCAACGTCCTGACCTTC. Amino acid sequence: CASAGAVGANVLTF.

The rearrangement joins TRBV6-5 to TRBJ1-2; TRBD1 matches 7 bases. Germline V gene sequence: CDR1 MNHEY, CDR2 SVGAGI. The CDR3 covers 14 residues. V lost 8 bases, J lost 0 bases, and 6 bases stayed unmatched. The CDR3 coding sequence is TGTGCCAGCGGTGACAGGGCGCCTAACTATGGCTACACCTTC. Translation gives CASGDRAPNYGYTF.

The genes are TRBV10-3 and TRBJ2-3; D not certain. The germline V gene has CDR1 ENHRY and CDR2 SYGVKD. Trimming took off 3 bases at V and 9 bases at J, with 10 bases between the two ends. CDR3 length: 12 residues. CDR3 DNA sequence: TGTGCCATCAGTGAAATCACTGACACGCAGTATTTT. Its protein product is CAISEITDTQYF.

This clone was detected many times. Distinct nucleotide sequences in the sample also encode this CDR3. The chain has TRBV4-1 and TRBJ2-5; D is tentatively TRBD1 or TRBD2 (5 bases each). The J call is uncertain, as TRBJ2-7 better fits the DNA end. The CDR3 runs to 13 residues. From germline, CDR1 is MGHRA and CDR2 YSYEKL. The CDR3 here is CASRRDLNSEQYF. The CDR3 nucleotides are TGCGCCAGCAGAAGGGACCTCAATTCCGAGCAGTACTTC.

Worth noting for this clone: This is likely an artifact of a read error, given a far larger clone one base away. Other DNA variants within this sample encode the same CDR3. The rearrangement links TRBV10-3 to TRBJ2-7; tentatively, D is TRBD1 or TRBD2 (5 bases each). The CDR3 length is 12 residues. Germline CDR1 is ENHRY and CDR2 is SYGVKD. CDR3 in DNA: TGCGCCATCAGTGCCCAGGGCGGGGAGCAGTACTTC. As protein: CAISAQGGEQYF.

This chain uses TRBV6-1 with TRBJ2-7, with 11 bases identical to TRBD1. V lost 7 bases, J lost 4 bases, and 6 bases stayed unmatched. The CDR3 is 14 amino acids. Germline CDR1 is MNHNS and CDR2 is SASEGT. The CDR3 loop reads CASTRTGGPYEQYF. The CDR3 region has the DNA TGTGCCAGCACGCGGACAGGGGGCCCTTACGAGCAGTACTTC.

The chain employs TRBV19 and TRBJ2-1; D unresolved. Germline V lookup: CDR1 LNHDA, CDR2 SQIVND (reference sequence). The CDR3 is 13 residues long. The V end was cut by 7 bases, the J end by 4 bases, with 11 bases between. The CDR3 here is CASTPKTYNEQFF. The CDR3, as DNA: TGTGCCAGTACTCCAAAAACGTACAATGAGCAGTTCTTC.

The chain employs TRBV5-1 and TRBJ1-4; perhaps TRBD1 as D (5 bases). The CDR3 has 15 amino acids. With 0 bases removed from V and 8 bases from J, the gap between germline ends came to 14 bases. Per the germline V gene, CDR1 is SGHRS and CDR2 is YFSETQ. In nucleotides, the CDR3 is TGCGCCAGCAGCTTGGCCTCAGGGTCAACGGAAAAACTGTTTTTT. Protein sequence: CASSLASGSTEKLFF. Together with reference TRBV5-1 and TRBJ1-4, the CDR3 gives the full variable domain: KAGVTQTPRYLIKTRGQQVTLSCSPISGHRSVSWYQQTPGQGLQFLFEYFSETQRNKGNFPGRFSGRQFSNSRSEMNVSTLELGDSALYLCASSLASGSTEKLFFGSGTQLSVL.

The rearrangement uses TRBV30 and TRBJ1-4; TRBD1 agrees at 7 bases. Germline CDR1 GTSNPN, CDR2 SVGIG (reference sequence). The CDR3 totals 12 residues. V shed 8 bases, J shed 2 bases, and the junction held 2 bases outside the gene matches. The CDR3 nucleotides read TGTGCCGGGACAGCCACTAATGAAAAACTGTTTTTT. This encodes CAGTATNEKLFF.

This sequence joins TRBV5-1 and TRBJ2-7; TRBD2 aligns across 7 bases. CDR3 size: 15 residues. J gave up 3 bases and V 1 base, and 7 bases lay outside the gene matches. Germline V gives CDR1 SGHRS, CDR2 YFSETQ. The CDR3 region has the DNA TGCGCCAGCAGCTTGACTCCGGGAGGAGTCTACGAGCAGTACTTC. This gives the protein CASSLTPGGVYEQYF.

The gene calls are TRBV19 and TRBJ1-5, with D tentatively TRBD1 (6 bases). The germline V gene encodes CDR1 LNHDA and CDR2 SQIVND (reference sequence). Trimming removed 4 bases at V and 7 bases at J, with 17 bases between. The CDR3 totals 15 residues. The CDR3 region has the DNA TGTGCCAGTAGTACGATTCAGGGGTTGCGGCAGCCCCAGCATTTT. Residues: CASSTIQGLRQPQHF.

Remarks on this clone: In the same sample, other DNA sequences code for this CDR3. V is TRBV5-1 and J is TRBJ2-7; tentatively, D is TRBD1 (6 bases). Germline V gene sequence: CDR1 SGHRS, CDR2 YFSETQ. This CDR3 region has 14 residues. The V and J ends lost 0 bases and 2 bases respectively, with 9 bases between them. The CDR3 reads CASSLVAGAYEQYF. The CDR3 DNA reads TGCGCCAGCAGCTTGGTGGCAGGGGCCTACGAGCAGTACTTC.

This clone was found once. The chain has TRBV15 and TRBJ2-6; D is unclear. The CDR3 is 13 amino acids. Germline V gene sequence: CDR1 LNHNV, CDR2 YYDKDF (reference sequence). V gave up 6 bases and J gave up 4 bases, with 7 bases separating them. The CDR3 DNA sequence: TGTGCCACCAGGGTTTCAGGGGCCAACGTCCTGACTTTC. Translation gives CATRVSGANVLTF.